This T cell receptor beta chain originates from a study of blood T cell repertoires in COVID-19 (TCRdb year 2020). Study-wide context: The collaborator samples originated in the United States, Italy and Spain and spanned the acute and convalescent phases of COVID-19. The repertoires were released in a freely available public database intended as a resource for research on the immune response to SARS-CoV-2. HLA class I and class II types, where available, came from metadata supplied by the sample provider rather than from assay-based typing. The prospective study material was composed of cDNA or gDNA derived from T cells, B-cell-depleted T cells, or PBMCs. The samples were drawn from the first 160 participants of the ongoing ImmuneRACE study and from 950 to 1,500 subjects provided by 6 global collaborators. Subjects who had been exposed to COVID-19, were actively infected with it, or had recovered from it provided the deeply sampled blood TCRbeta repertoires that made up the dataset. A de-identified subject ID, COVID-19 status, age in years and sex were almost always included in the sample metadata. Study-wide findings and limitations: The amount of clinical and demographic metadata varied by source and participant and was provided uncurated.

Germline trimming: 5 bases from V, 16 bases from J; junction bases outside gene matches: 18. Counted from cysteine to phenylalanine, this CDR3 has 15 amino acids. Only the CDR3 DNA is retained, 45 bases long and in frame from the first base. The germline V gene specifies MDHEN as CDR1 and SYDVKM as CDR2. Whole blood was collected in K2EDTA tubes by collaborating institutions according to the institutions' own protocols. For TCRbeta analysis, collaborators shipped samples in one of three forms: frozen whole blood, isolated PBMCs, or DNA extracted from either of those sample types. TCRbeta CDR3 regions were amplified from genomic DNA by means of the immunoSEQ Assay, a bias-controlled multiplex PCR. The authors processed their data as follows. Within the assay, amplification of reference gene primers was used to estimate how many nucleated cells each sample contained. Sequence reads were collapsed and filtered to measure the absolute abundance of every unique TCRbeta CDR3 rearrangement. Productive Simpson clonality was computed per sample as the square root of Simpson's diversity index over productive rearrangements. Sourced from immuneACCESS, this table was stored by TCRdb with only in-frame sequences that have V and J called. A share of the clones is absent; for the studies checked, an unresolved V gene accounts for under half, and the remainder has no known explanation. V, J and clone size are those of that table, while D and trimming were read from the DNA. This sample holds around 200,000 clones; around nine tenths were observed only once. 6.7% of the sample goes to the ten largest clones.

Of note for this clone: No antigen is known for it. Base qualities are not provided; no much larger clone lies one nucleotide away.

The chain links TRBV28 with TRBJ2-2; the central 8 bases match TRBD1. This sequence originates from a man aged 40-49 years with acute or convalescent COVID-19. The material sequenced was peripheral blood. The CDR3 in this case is CASSPATGGRVHQFF. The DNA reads TGTGCCAGCAGTCCAGCTACAGGGGGTAGGGTGCATCAGTTTTTT.